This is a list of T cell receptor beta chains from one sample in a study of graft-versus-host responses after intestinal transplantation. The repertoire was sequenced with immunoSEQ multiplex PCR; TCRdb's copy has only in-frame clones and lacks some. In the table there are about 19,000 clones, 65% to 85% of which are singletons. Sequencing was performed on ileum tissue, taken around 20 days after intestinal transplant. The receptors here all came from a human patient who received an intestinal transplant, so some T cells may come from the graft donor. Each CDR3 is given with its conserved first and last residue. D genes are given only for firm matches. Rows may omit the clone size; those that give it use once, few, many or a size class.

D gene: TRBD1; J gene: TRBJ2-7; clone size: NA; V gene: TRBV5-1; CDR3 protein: CASSLVTSRTGVYEQYF; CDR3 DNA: TGCGCCAGCAGCTTGGTTACGTCGAGGACAGGGGTCTACGAGCAGTACTTC
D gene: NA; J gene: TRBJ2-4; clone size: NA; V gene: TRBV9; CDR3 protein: CASSVVAGPKNIQYF; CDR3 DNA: TGTGCCAGCAGCGTAGTGGCGGGGCCCAAAAACATTCAGTACTTC
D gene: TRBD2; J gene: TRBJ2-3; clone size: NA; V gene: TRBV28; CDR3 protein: CASRVSGSDTQYF; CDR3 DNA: TGTGCCAGCAGGGTTAGCGGGAGTGATACGCAGTATTTT
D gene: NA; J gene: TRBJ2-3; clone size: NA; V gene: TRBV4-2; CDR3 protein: CASSPSLGDRTDTQYF; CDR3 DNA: TGTGCCAGCAGCCCTAGCCTGGGAGACCGCACAGATACGCAGTATTTT
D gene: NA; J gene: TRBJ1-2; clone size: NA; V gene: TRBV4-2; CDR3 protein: CASSQDTGLYGYTF; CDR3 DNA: TGTGCCAGCAGCCAAGATACAGGGCTCTATGGCTACACCTTC
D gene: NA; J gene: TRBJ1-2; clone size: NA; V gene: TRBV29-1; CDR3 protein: CSVETSYTGTSLYGYTF; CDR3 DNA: TGCAGCGTTGAGACAAGCTATACAGGGACGTCTCTCTATGGCTACACCTTC
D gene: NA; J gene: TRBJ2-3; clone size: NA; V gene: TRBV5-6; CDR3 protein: CASSLRYVTDTQYF; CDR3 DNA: TGTGCCAGCAGCTTGCGGTATGTTACAGATACGCAGTATTTT
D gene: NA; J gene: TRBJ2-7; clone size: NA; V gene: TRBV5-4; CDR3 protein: CASSWGRGTSLEQYF; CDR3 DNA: TGTGCCAGCAGCTGGGGAAGGGGGACGTCGTTAGAGCAGTACTTC
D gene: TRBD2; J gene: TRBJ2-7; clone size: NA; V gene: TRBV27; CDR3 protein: CASSFSLSGRNYEQYF; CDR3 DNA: TGTGCCAGCAGTTTTTCCCTTAGCGGGAGGAATTACGAGCAGTACTTC
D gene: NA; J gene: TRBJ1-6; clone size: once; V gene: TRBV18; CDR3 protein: CASSIRHQWDMQGLQGSPLHF; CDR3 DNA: TGTGCCAGCTCCATTCGACACCAGTGGGATATGCAGGGTTTACAAGGTTCACCCCTCCACTTT
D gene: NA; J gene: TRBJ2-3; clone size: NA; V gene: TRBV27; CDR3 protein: CASSSTDTQYF; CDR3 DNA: TGTGCCAGCAGTTCTACAGATACGCAGTATTTT
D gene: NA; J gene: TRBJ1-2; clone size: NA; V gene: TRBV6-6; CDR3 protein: CASTHPGVANYGYTF; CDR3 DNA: TGTGCCAGCACCCACCCAGGGGTAGCGAACTATGGCTACACCTTC
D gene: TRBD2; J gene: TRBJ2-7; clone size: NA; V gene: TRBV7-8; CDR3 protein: CASSASSGSYEQYF; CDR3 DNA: TGTGCCAGCAGCGCCTCTAGCGGATCATACGAGCAGTACTTC
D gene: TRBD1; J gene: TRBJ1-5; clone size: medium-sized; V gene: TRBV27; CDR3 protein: CASRHRGDQPQHF; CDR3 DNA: TGTGCCAGCAGACACAGGGGGGATCAGCCCCAGCATTTT
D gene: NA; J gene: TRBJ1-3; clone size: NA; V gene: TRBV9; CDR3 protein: CASSPDTGLGNTIYF; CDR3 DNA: TGTGCCAGCAGTCCCGATACAGGACTAGGAAACACCATATATTTT
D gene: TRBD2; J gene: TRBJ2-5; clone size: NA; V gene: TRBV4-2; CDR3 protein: CASSQGRTGGPQETQYF; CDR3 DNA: TGTGCCAGCAGCCAAGGACGAACGGGGGGGCCCCAAGAGACCCAGTACTTC
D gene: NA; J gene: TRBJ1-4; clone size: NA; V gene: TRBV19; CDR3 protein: CASSIPGEKLFF; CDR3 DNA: TGTGCCAGTAGTATCCCGGGTGAAAAACTGTTTTTT
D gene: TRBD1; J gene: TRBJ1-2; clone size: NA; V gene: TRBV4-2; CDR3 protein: CASSQDLQGAGGYTF; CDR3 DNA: TGTGCCAGCAGCCAAGATCTTCAGGGGGCGGGTGGCTACACCTTC
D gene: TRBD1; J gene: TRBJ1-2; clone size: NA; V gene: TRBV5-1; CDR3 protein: CASSLVPGGNNYGYTF; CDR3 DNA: TGCGCCAGCAGCTTGGTGCCAGGGGGGAATAACTATGGCTACACCTTC
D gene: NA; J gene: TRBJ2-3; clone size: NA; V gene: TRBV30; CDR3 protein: CAWSGQGTDTQYF; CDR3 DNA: TGTGCCTGGAGTGGACAGGGCACAGATACGCAGTATTTT
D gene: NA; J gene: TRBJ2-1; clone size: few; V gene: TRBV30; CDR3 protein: CAWELDSNEQFF; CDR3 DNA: TGTGCCTGGGAACTCGACAGCAATGAGCAGTTCTTC
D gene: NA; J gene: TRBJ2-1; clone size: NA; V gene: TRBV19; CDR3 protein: CASSGRGHKVF; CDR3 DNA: TGTGCCAGTAGTGGTCGCGGACATAAAGTCTTC
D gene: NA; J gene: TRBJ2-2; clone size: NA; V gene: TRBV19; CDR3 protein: CASSIAGRGTGELFF; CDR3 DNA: TGTGCCAGTAGTATCGCGGGACGCGGAACCGGGGAGCTGTTTTTT
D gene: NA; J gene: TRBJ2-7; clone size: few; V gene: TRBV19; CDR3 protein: CASSFADFYEQYF; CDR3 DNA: TGTGCCAGTAGCTTCGCGGACTTCTACGAGCAGTACTTC
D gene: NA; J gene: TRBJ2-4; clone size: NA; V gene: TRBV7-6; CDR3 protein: CASSPRWGRQQRSNIQYF; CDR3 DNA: TGTGCCAGCAGCCCGCGGTGGGGCCGACAACAGAGGTCAAACATTCAGTACTTC
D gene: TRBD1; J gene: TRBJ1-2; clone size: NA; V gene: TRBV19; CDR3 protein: CASSEIDRVGGYTF; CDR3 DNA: TGTGCCAGTAGCGAGATCGACAGGGTAGGAGGCTACACCTTC
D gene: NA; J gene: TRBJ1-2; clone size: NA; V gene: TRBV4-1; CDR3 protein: CASSQDPIIRTSVAGGYTF; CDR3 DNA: TGCGCCAGCAGCCAAGATCCCATAATACGAACGTCCGTTGCCGGTGGCTACACCTTC
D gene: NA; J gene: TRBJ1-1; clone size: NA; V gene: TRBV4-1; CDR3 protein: CASSHKRGRRDTEAFF; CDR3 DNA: TGCGCCAGCAGCCACAAAAGGGGACGGAGGGACACTGAAGCTTTCTTT
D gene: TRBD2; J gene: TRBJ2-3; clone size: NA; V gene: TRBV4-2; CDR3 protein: CASSQDIRGGGVSDTQYF; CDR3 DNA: TGTGCCAGCAGCCAAGACATACGTGGCGGGGGGGTATCAGATACGCAGTATTTT
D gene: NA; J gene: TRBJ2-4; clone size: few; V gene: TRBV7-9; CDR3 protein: CASSLGGELAKNIQYF; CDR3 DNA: TGTGCCAGCAGCTTAGGGGGGGAGCTAGCCAAAAACATTCAGTACTTC
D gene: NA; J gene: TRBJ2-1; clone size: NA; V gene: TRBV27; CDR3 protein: CASSLTGHPTNEQFF; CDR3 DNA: TGTGCCAGCAGTCTTACAGGGCACCCCACAAATGAGCAGTTCTTC
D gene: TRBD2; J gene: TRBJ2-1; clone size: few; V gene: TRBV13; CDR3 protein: CASSLGGGNEQFF; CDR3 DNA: TGTGCCAGCAGCTTAGGCGGGGGGAATGAGCAGTTCTTC
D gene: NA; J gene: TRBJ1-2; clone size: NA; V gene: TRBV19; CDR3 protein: CASSMSGYGYTF; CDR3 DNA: TGTGCCAGTAGTATGTCGGGGTATGGCTACACCTTC
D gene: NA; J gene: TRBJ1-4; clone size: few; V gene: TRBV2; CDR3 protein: CASSGTGIEKLFF; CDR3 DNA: TGTGCCAGCAGTGGAACAGGGATTGAAAAACTGTTTTTT
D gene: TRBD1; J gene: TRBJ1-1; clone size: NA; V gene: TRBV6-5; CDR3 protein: CASSYRQGRKTEAFF; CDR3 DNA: TGTGCCAGCAGTTACCGACAGGGGAGGAAAACTGAAGCTTTCTTT
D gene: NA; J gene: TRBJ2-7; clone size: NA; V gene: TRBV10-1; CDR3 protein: CASSTGFYEQYF; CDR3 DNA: TGCGCCAGCAGTACAGGGTTCTACGAGCAGTACTTC
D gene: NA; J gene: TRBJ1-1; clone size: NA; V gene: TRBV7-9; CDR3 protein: CASSRTRVMVNTEAFF; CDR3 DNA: TGTGCCAGCAGCCGGACCAGGGTCATGGTAAACACTGAAGCTTTCTTT
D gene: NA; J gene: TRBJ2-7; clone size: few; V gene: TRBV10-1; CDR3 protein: CASSKNQGWPPYEQYF; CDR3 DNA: TGCGCCAGCAGTAAGAACCAGGGGTGGCCCCCCTACGAGCAGTACTTC
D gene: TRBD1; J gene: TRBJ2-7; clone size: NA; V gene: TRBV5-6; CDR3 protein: CASSFLGQGAPYEQYF; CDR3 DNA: TGTGCCAGCAGCTTTCTAGGACAGGGAGCCCCTTACGAGCAGTACTTC
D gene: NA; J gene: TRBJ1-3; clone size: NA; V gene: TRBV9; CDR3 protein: CASSVDLLGVGNTIYF; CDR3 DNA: TGTGCCAGCAGCGTAGATCTTTTGGGAGTCGGAAACACCATATATTTT
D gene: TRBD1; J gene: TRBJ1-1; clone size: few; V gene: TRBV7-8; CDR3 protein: CASSLIMGQLRAEAFF; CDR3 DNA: TGTGCCAGCAGCTTAATTATGGGACAGCTAAGGGCTGAAGCTTTCTTT
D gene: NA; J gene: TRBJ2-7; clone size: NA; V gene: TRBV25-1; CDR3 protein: CASSELGGDEQYF; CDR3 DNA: TGTGCCAGCAGTGAATTAGGGGGGGACGAGCAGTACTTC
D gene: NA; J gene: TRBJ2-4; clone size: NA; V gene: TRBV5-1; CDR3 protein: CASSLAGQTKNIQYF; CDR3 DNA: TGCGCCAGCAGCTTAGCGGGACAAACCAAAAACATTCAGTACTTC
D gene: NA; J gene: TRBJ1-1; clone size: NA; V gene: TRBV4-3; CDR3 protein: CASSQVEDLRTEAFF; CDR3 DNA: TGCGCCAGCAGCCAAGTCGAAGACTTAAGGACTGAAGCTTTCTTT
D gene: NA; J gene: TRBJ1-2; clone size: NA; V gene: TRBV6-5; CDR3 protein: CASSYSRNYGYTF; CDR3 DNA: TGTGCCAGCAGTTACTCGAGGAACTATGGCTACACCTTC
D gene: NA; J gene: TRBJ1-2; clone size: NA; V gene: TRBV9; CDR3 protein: CASSADSRLRANYGYTF; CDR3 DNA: TGTGCCAGCAGCGCCGACTCCAGGTTGCGGGCCAACTATGGCTACACCTTC
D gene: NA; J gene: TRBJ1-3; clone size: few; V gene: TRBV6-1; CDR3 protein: CASSDIGLGNTIYF; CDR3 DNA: TGTGCCAGCAGTGATATTGGACTGGGAAACACCATATATTTT
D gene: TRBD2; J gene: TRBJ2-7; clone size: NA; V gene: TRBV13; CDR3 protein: CASSDSSGSSYEQYF; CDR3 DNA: TGTGCCAGCAGCGACTCTAGCGGGAGCTCCTACGAGCAGTACTTC
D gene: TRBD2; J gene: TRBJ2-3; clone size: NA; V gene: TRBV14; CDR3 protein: CASSQASGGASTQYF; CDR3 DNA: TGTGCCAGCAGCCAAGCAAGCGGGGGGGCCTCTACGCAGTATTTT
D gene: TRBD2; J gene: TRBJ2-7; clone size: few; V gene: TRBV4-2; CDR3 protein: CASSQEGGVPSYEQYF; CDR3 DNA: TGTGCCAGCAGCCAAGAGGGGGGGGTTCCCTCCTACGAGCAGTACTTC
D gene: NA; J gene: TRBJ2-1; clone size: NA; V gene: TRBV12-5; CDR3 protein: CASGMSLRGLEQFF; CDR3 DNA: TGTGCTAGTGGAATGTCTCTAAGGGGTTTGGAGCAGTTCTTC
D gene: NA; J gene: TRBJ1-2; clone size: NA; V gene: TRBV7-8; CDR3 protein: CASSEGSGYYGYTF; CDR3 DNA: TGTGCCAGCAGCGAAGGGTCAGGGTACTATGGCTACACCTTC
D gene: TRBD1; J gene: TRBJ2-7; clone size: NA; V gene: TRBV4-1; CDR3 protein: CASSQGPGQPVYEQYF; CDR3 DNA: TGCGCCAGCAGCCAGGGGCCGGGACAGCCGGTCTACGAGCAGTACTTC
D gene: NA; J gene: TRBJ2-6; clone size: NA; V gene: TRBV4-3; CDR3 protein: CASSQALGRLHSGANVLTF; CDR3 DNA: TGCGCCAGCAGCCAAGCCCTGGGGAGACTGCACTCTGGGGCCAACGTCCTGACTTTC
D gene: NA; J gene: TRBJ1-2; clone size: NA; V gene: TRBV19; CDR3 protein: CASSPQEGAGYTF; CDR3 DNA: TGTGCCAGTAGTCCGCAAGAGGGCGCTGGCTACACCTTC
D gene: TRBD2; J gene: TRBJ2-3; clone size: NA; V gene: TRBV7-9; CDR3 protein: CASSRTGGGTDTQYF; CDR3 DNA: TGTGCCAGCAGCCGAACGGGAGGAGGCACAGATACGCAGTATTTT
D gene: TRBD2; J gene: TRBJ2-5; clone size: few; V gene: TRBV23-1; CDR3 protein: CASRSRWEREVRETQYF; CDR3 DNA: TGCGCCAGCAGGTCCCGCTGGGAGCGGGAGGTAAGGGAGACCCAGTACTTC
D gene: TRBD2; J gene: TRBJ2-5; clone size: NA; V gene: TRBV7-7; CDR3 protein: CASSATSGTYQETQYF; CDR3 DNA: TGTGCCAGCAGCGCGACTAGCGGAACGTACCAAGAGACCCAGTACTTC
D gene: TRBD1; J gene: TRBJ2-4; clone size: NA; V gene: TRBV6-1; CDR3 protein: CASSEGQGADIQYF; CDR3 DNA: TGTGCCAGCAGTGAGGGACAGGGGGCGGACATTCAGTACTTC